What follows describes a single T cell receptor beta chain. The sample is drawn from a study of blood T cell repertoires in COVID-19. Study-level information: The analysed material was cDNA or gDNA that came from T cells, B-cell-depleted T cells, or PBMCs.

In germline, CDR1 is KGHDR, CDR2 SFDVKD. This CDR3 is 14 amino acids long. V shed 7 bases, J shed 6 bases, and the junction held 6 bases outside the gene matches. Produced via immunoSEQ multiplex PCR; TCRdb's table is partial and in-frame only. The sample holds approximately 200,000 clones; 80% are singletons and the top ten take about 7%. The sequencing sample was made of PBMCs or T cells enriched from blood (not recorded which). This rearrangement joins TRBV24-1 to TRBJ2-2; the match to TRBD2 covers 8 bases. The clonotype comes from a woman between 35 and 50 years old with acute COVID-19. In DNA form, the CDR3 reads TGTGCCACCAGGACTGCGGGAGGATCCGGGGAGCTGTTTTTT. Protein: CATRTAGGSGELFF.